Listed here are 16 T cell receptor beta chains from one sample, sequenced in a study of blood T cell repertoires in COVID-19. Method: immunoSEQ multiplex PCR; TCRdb's copy keeps in-frame clones and lacks some. Of 250,000 to 300,000 clones in the sample, about 88% were seen once. The sequenced material came from peripheral blood. These receptor sequences come from a woman aged 40 to 50 who had recovered from COVID-19.

The chain employs TRBV9 and TRBJ1-3; D is perhaps TRBD1 (5 bases). The CDR3 runs to 15 residues. The ends were cut back, 4 bases at V and 0 bases at J, with 11 bases in the middle. The germline gives CDR1 SGDLS, CDR2 YYNGEE. DNA of the CDR3: TGTGCCAGCAGCTCCGGGGGGAGCTCTGGAAACACCATATATTTT. Amino acid sequence: CASSSGGSSGNTIYF.

The V call is TRBV4-1, the J call TRBJ1-5; possible D gene TRBD1, 6 bases. Germline V gene sequence: CDR1 MGHRA, CDR2 YSYEKL. This CDR3 has 17 amino acids. V gave up 1 base and J gave up 6 bases, with 19 bases separating them. The CDR3 DNA reads as TGCGCCAGCAGCCAAGTATGGGGGGGCGGATGGGTTCAGCCCCAGCATTTT. This codes for CASSQVWGGGWVQPQHF.

V and J are TRBV6-5 and TRBJ1-2; D remains unclear. Germline CDR1 reads MNHEY; CDR2 reads SVGAGI. Trimming pared 2 bases from V and 8 bases from J, leaving 12 bases between. This CDR3 is 13 amino acids long. Written as DNA, the CDR3 is TGTGCCAGCAGTTACGTGGGCCTCTGGGGCTACACCTTC. This codes for CASSYVGLWGYTF.

This chain links TRBV27 with TRBJ2-4; TRBD1 matches 9 bases. Trimming cost V 1 base and J 9 bases; bases outside gene matches: 16. The CDR3 length is 18 residues. Germline CDR1 reads MNHEY; CDR2 reads SMNVEV (reference sequence). The CDR3 DNA sequence: TGTGCCAGCAGTTTATTTCCTCCGGGACAGGGCTTTTTCGGCATTCAGTACTTC. Translation: CASSLFPPGQGFFGIQYF.

The gene calls are TRBV19 and TRBJ2-7; the match to TRBD2 covers 11 bases. V trimming: 4 bases; J trimming: 9 bases; junction bases outside the gene matches: 5. CDR1 is LNHDA and CDR2 is SQIVND in the germline V gene (reference sequence). CDR3 length: 13 amino acids. The CDR3 sequence is CASSTLAGEWQYF. CDR3 bases: TGTGCCAGTAGTACACTAGCGGGAGAGTGGCAGTACTTC. Full variable domain (rest looked up from reference TRBV19 and TRBJ2-7): DGGITQSPKYLFRKEGQNVTLSCEQNLNHDAMYWYRQDPGQGLRLIYYSQIVNDFQKGDIAEGYSVSREKKESFPLTVTSAQKNPTAFYLCASSTLAGEWQYFGPGTRLTVT.

The V call is TRBV7-2, the J call TRBJ2-7; a weak D match, TRBD2 (6 bases). The V end lost 5 bases, the J end lost 1 base, and 24 bases lay between the germline ends. The CDR3 length is 18 residues. Germline CDR1 and CDR2: SGHTA and FQGNSA. CDR3: CASSPHRGSSAISYEQYF. CDR3 DNA: TGTGCCAGCAGCCCCCACCGGGGGTCCTCCGCCATTTCCTACGAGCAGTACTTC.

V and J are TRBV19 and TRBJ2-5, with TRBD2 as a possible D gene (6 bases). The CDR3 has 14 residues. Germline V gene lookup returns CDR1 LNHDA and CDR2 SQIVND (reference sequence). V was pared by 6 bases and J by 5 bases, with 16 bases between. In nucleotides, the CDR3 is TGTGCCAGTAGCCCGCCCGGGAGTTGGGAGACCCAGTACTTC. It encodes CASSPPGSWETQYF.

This chain joins TRBV4-1 and TRBJ2-1; 10 bases are a match to TRBD2. Germline V gene sequence: CDR1 MGHRA, CDR2 YSYEKL. V shed 2 bases and J 7 bases; nucleotides not matched to a gene: 11. The CDR3 is made up of 17 amino acids. The CDR3 nucleotides are TGCGCCAGCAGCCAAACCCCCCCTAGCGGGAGATCGAATGAGCAGTTCTTC. Protein product: CASSQTPPSGRSNEQFF.

This chain joins TRBV5-1 and TRBJ2-5, with D perhaps TRBD2 (6 bases). The V end lost 4 bases, the J end lost 5 bases, and 18 bases lay between the germline ends. This CDR3 is 15 amino acids long. Germline V lookup: CDR1 SGHRS, CDR2 YFSETQ. The CDR3 bases are TGCGCCAGCAGCCCATGGCAGGGAGGCGGGGAGACCCAGTACTTC. Protein product: CASSPWQGGGETQYF.

This clone showed up just once. This chain connects TRBV10-3 to TRBJ1-3; TRBD1 might be the D (5 bases). V lost 0 bases to trimming and J lost 0 bases, with 12 bases between them. This CDR3 spans 17 amino acids. Germline V lookup: CDR1 ENHRY, CDR2 SYGVKD. The CDR3 here is CAISESRGRGSGNTIYF. The CDR3 region has the DNA TGTGCCATCAGTGAGTCGCGAGGGAGGGGCTCTGGAAACACCATATATTTT.

V gene TRBV6-5 combines with J gene TRBJ2-3; 7 bases line up with TRBD2. The V segment lost 5 bases and the J segment 6 bases; nucleotides outside the gene matches: 8. Germline V gene lookup returns CDR1 MNHEY and CDR2 SVGAGI. This CDR3 has 14 residues. CDR3 DNA sequence: TGTGCCAGCAGTATAACTCACGGGGGGGATACGCAGTATTTT. This gives the protein CASSITHGGDTQYF.

The V and J genes are TRBV11-2 and TRBJ2-7; 10 bases agree with TRBD2. The germline CDR1 and CDR2 sequences are SGHAT and FQNNGV. This CDR3 is built from 15 residues. The V gene end was trimmed by 6 bases and the J gene end by 0 bases; junction bases not matched to a gene: 5. The CDR3 DNA reads TGTGCCAGCAGACTCGGACTAGCGGCCTCCTACGAGCAGTACTTC. This encodes CASRLGLAASYEQYF.

V is TRBV12-5 and J is TRBJ2-7, with D perhaps TRBD2 (6 bases). CDR3 length equals 12 residues. V shed 1 base and J shed 6 bases, with 7 bases lying between them. Germline CDR1 and CDR2: LGHNT and FRNRAP. The CDR3 coding sequence is TGTGCTAGTGGTTTGGGGCGGGGCGAGCAGTACTTC. This encodes CASGLGRGEQYF.

DNA of the CDR3: TGTGCCATCGGGGGCCCAGATACGCAGTATTTT. Residues: CAIGGPDTQYF. V gene TRBV10-3 combines with J gene TRBJ2-3; possibly TRBD1 for D (6 bases). Germline V gives CDR1 ENHRY, CDR2 SYGVKD. V was shortened by 8 bases and J by 4 bases, with 7 bases between the two germline ends. The CDR3 sequence is 11 residues long.

Note on this clone: This CDR3 is also generated by other DNA sequences in the sample. The chain combines TRBV30 with TRBJ1-1, with D hard to call. The CDR3 has 13 amino acids. V dropped 0 bases and J dropped 1 base, with 6 bases sitting between them. Germline CDR1 reads GTSNPN; CDR2 reads SVGIG (reference sequence). The chain's CDR3 is CAWSVGRNTEAFF. The CDR3 coding sequence is TGTGCCTGGAGTGTGGGGAGGAACACTGAAGCTTTCTTT. Full variable domain (missing parts from reference TRBV30 and TRBJ1-1): SQTIHQWPATLVQPVGSPLSLECTVEGTSNPNLYWYRQAAGRGLQLLFYSVGIGQISSEVPQNLSASRPQDRQFILSSKKLLLSDSGFYLCAWSVGRNTEAFFGQGTRLTVV.

CDR3 loop: CASKRGGVMNTEAFF. CDR3 DNA sequence: TGTGCCAGCAAAAGAGGGGGTGTTATGAACACTGAAGCTTTCTTT. The chain uses TRBV27 and TRBJ1-1; tentatively, D is TRBD1 (6 bases). V lost 7 bases, J lost 0 bases, and 15 bases lay in between. This CDR3 has 15 residues. The V gene's germline CDR1 is MNHEY and CDR2 SMNVEV (reference sequence).